The 22 T cell receptor beta chains listed next were all sequenced from one sample in a study of blood T cell repertoires in COVID-19. The assay was immunoSEQ multiplex PCR, and TCRdb's table has in-frame clones only and misses some. Of around 95,000 clones in the sample, just under 80% were seen once. The sequenced sample was peripheral blood. Receptors were obtained from a man in his 70s with active or convalescent COVID-19.

This CDR3 reads CASSQVGGLAKNEQYF. Written as DNA, the CDR3 is TGTGCCAGCAGCCAAGTGGGAGGTCTAGCGAAAAACGAGCAGTACTTC. The chain combines TRBV3-1 (or the pseudogene TRBV3-2) with TRBJ2-7; D is perhaps TRBD2 (6 bases). The CDR3 loop spans 16 amino acids. Germline V gene data show CDR1 as LGHDT and CDR2 as YNNKEL (reference sequence). V lost 1 base and J 5 bases, leaving 18 bases between the germline ends.

The chain combines TRBV2 with TRBJ2-7, with D perhaps TRBD2 (6 bases). The CDR3 sequence is 14 residues long. Germline V gives CDR1 SNHLY, CDR2 FYNNEI. Trimming took 7 bases from V and 6 from J, leaving 19 bases between them. The DNA for the CDR3 is TGTGCCAGCACAGTGGGGGAACTAGCCGGCGAGCAGTACTTC. Translation gives CASTVGELAGEQYF.

The chain joins TRBV4-1 to TRBJ2-2; D perhaps matches TRBD2 (5 bases). V shed 0 bases and J shed 3 bases, with 11 bases lying between them. Germline CDR1 is MGHRA and CDR2 is YSYEKL. This CDR3 region has 16 residues. For the CDR3, the DNA is TGCGCCAGCAGCCAAGATAGGACTTTTGACACCGGGGAGCTGTTTTTT. Translation gives CASSQDRTFDTGELFF.

A remark on this clone: Other DNA sequences in the sample encode the same CDR3. The rearrangement links TRBV5-1 to TRBJ1-1; 8 bases fit TRBD1. J was trimmed by 1 base and V by 4 bases; bases with no gene match: 3. Germline lookup yields CDR1 SGHRS and CDR2 YFSETQ. CDR3 length equals 14 residues. The CDR3 DNA reads as TGCGCCAGCAGCCCTGGGACAGGGAACACTGAAGCTTTCTTT. Its translation: CASSPGTGNTEAFF.

The CDR3 protein is CASSPSGTGAKNTEAFF. Written as DNA, the CDR3 is TGTGCCAGCAGCCCCTCCGGGACAGGGGCGAAGAACACTGAAGCTTTCTTT. This chain uses TRBV5-4 with TRBJ1-1; 10 bases line up with TRBD1. The CDR3 extends over 17 amino acids. V shed 4 bases, J shed 1 base, and the junction held 10 bases outside the gene matches. Per the germline V gene, CDR1 is SGHNT and CDR2 is YYREEE (reference sequence).

The V call is TRBV30, the J call TRBJ1-5, with unresolved D. V shed 1 base and J shed 0 bases, with 16 bases lying between them. CDR1 and CDR2 from the germline V gene are GTSNPN and SVGIG (reference sequence). The CDR3 sequence is 17 residues long. The CDR3 DNA sequence: TGTGCCTGGAGTGCGGGGAGTGGGGTATATAGCAATCAGCCCCAGCATTTT. Translation gives CAWSAGSGVYSNQPQHF.

The genes are TRBV6-5 and TRBJ2-7; TRBD2 matches 11 bases. Trimming took 6 bases from V and 4 from J; bases not matched to a gene: 5. Per germline, CDR1 MNHEY and CDR2 SVGAGI. CDR3 length: 14 residues. The CDR3 DNA follows: TGTGCCAGCAGACCTCGGACTAGCGGGTACGAGCAGTACTTC. It yields the protein CASRPRTSGYEQYF.

The genes are TRBV7-3 and TRBJ2-7; D perhaps matches TRBD2 (5 bases). Trimming removed 5 bases from V and 5 bases from J, with 19 bases in between. This CDR3 contains 15 residues. Germline CDR1 is SGHTA and CDR2 is FQGTGA. The CDR3 protein is CASSPLAGGLHEQYF. DNA for the CDR3: TGTGCCAGCAGCCCCCTCGCGGGTGGCCTCCACGAGCAGTACTTC.

V usage is TRBV5-8 and J usage is TRBJ2-5; 8 bases line up with TRBD2. CDR3 length equals 14 residues. With V trimmed by 4 bases and J by 4 bases, 6 bases remained unmatched. Germline CDR1 SGHTS, CDR2 YDEGEE. The CDR3 loop is CASSHGGELETQYF. CDR3 DNA sequence: TGTGCCAGCAGCCACGGGGGGGAGTTAGAGACCCAGTACTTC.

The V gene is TRBV7-9, the J gene TRBJ2-3; D not certain. The CDR3 totals 16 residues. Germline V gene sequence: CDR1 SEHNR, CDR2 FQNEAQ (reference sequence). The V end was cut by 2 bases, the J end by 2 bases, with 14 bases between. In DNA, the CDR3 is TGTGCCAGCAGCTTACAAGCAAACCTTTACACAGATACGCAGTATTTT. As protein: CASSLQANLYTDTQYF.

This clone was picked up one time. V gene TRBV28 combines with J gene TRBJ2-7, with TRBD2 matching 12 bases. Trimming at V came to 7 bases and at J to 0 bases, leaving 4 bases not matched to a gene. The CDR3 covers 15 residues. Germline loops: CDR1 MDHEN, CDR2 SYDVKM. The CDR3 reads CASTLAGGISYEQYF. For the CDR3, the DNA is TGTGCCAGCACGCTAGCGGGAGGGATCTCCTACGAGCAGTACTTC.

This chain connects TRBV10-3 to TRBJ2-3, with a weak D call TRBD2 (6 bases). This CDR3 has 16 residues. Germline V gives CDR1 ENHRY, CDR2 SYGVKD. Trimming shortened V by 4 bases and J by 3 bases, and 17 bases separated the two germline ends. Here the CDR3 DNA reads TGTGCCATCAGTGTAGTACTAGCACCCGGAACAGATACGCAGTATTTT. It specifies CAISVVLAPGTDTQYF.

In its sample, this clone was seen once. The rearrangement uses TRBV19 and TRBJ2-7; D is possibly TRBD1 (5 bases). In germline, CDR1 is LNHDA, CDR2 SQIVND (reference sequence). Trimming cost V 4 bases and J 9 bases, with 16 bases left between them. This CDR3 has 13 amino acids. CDR3 region: CASSTQVVEWQYF. Here the CDR3 DNA reads TGTGCCAGTAGTACACAGGTTGTAGAGTGGCAGTACTTC.

This clone was seen once. This chain connects TRBV7-2 to TRBJ2-3; D gene unclear. CDR3 length: 11 residues. Germline-derived CDR1 and CDR2 are SGHTA and FQGNSA. Trimming cost V 10 bases and J 5 bases, with 10 bases left between them. CDR3 protein: CATGLGDTQYF. CDR3 in DNA: TGTGCCACCGGGTTGGGAGATACGCAGTATTTT.

This rearrangement joins TRBV5-1 to TRBJ1-1, with 7 nucleotides matching TRBD1. V lost 4 bases to trimming and J lost 6 bases; unmatched junction nucleotides: 6. The CDR3 totals 13 residues. Germline lookup yields CDR1 SGHRS and CDR2 YFSETQ. The CDR3 sequence: CASSGTGQSEAFF. The CDR3 DNA is TGCGCCAGCAGCGGGACGGGACAGTCTGAAGCTTTCTTT.

This clone has just one count. The chain uses TRBV24-1 and TRBJ1-4, with D possibly matching TRBD1 (5 bases). The CDR3 loop spans 13 amino acids. CDR1 and CDR2 from the germline V gene are KGHDR and SFDVKD. V was trimmed by 5 bases and J by 5 bases, leaving 8 bases between them. The CDR3 DNA reads TGTGCCACCAGTGCTAACAGGAATGAAAAACTGTTTTTT. Translated, it gives CATSANRNEKLFF.

There are a few counts of this clone. The chain uses TRBV19 and TRBJ1-5; D remains ambiguous. V was shortened by 3 bases and J by 6 bases, with 18 bases between the two germline ends. Germline lookup yields CDR1 LNHDA and CDR2 SQIVND (reference sequence). There are 16 residues in the CDR3. The CDR3 bases are TGTGCCAGTAGTATTGGTCCGAGGGAAGTGGTTCAGCCCCAGCATTTT. Amino acids: CASSIGPREVVQPQHF. The complete variable domain, with remaining parts taken from reference TRBV19 and TRBJ1-5, reads DGGITQSPKYLFRKEGQNVTLSCEQNLNHDAMYWYRQDPGQGLRLIYYSQIVNDFQKGDIAEGYSVSREKKESFPLTVTSAQKNPTAFYLCASSIGPREVVQPQHFGDGTRLSIL.

The chain employs TRBV28 and TRBJ1-4; 7 bases match TRBD1. The CDR3 consists of 13 residues. V lost 5 bases to trimming and J lost 8 bases; unmatched junction nucleotides: 5. From germline, CDR1 is MDHEN and CDR2 SYDVKM. CDR3 in amino acids: CASSGGQPEKLFF. For the CDR3, the DNA is TGTGCCAGCAGTGGGGGACAGCCCGAAAAACTGTTTTTT.

J is TRBJ2-1 and V is TRBV30; 9 bases are a match to TRBD2. Germline CDR1 GTSNPN, CDR2 SVGIG (reference sequence). This CDR3 has 15 residues. V shed 2 bases, J shed 6 bases, and the junction held 8 bases outside the gene matches. The CDR3 DNA reads TGTGCCTGGAGTTCTTCGGGACTAGCTAGCAATGAGCAGTTCTTC. This translates into CAWSSSGLASNEQFF.

The sample holds a few counts of this clone. V usage is TRBV5-4 and J usage is TRBJ2-3; 9 nucleotides agree with TRBD2. There are 19 residues in the CDR3. In germline, CDR1 is SGHNT, CDR2 YYREEE (reference sequence). Losses at the gene ends were 4 bases for V and 2 bases for J; bases not matched to a gene: 17. CDR3 region: CASSPLWRGGRGNTDTQYF. CDR3 nucleotide sequence: TGTGCCAGCAGCCCCCTTTGGCGGGGGGGCCGGGGAAACACAGATACGCAGTATTTT.

The CDR3 DNA is TGCGCCAGCAGCTTGACACAGACCAACACTGAAGCTTTCTTT. It is translated as CASSLTQTNTEAFF. The chain joins TRBV5-1 to TRBJ1-1, with D unresolved. The CDR3 totals 14 residues. V was pared by 1 base and J by 2 bases, with 9 bases between. In germline, CDR1 is SGHRS, CDR2 YFSETQ.

The gene calls are TRBV11-2 and TRBJ2-3, with D maybe TRBD2 (5 bases). The CDR3 consists of 13 residues. Germline V lookup: CDR1 SGHAT, CDR2 FQNNGV. V gave up 5 bases and J gave up 3 bases, with 9 bases separating them. CDR3 amino acids: CASSEGRTDTQYF. DNA of the CDR3: TGTGCCAGCAGCGAGGGTCGAACAGATACGCAGTATTTT.